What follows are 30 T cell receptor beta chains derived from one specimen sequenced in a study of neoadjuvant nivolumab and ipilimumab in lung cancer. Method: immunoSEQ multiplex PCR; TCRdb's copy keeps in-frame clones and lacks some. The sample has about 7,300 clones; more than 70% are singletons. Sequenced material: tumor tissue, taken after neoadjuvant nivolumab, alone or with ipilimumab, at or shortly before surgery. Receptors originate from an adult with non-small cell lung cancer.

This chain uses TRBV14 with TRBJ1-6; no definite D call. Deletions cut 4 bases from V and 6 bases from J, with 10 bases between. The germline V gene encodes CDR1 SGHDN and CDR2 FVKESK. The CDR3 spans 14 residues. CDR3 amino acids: CASSLTLFNSPLHF. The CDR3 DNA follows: TGTGCCAGCAGCCTTACCCTGTTTAATTCACCCCTCCACTTT.

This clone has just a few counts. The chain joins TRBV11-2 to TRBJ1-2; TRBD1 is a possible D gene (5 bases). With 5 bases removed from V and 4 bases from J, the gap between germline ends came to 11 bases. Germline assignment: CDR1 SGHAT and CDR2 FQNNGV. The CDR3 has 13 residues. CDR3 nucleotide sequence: TGTGCCAGCAGCGTCGGGACCCTCTATGGCTACACCTTC. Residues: CASSVGTLYGYTF. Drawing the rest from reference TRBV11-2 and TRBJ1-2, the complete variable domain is EAGVAQSPRYKIIEKRQSVAFWCNPISGHATLYWYQQILGQGPKLLIQFQNNGVVDDSQLPKDRFSAERLKGVDSTLKIQPAKLEDSAVYLCASSVGTLYGYTFGSGTRLTVV.

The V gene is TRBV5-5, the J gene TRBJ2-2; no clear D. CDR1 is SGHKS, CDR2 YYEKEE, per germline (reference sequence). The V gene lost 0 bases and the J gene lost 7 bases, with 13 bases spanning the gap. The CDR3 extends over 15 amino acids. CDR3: CASSLGALDGGELFF. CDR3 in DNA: TGTGCCAGCAGCTTGGGGGCCCTGGACGGCGGGGAGCTGTTTTTT.

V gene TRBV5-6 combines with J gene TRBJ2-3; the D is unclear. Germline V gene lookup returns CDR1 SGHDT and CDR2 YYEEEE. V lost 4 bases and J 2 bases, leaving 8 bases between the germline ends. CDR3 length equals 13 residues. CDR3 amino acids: CASSRAFTDTQYF. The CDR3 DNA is TGTGCCAGCAGCCGGGCGTTCACAGATACGCAGTATTTT.

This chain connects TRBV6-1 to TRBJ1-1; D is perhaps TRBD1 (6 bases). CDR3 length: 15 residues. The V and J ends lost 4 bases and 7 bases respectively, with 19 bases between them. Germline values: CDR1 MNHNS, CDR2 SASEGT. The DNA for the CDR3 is TGTGCCAGCAGTGTGGGGGGAACAGGGTATGATGAAGCTTTCTTT. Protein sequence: CASSVGGTGYDEAFF.

CDR3 residues: CSAKTGGPYEQYF. DNA of the CDR3: TGCAGCGCGAAGACAGGGGGCCCCTACGAGCAGTACTTC. The chain is built from TRBV29-1 and TRBJ2-7, with 10 bases fitting TRBD1. The germline CDR1 and CDR2 sequences are SQVTM and ANQGSEA. V lost 7 bases and J lost 2; bases outside the gene matches: 5. The CDR3 runs 13 residues.

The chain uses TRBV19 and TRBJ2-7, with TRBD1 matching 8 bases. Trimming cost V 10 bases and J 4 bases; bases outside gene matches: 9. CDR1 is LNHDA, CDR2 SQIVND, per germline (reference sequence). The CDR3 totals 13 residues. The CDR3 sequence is CATSRDRNYEQYF. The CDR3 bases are TGTGCCACCAGCCGGGACAGGAATTACGAGCAGTACTTC.

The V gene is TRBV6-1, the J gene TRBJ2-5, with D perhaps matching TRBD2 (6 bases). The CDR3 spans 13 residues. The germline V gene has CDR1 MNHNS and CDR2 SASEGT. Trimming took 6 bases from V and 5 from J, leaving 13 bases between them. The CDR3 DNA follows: TGTGCCAGCAGGATAGGACGGGGGGAGACCCAGTACTTC. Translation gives CASRIGRGETQYF.

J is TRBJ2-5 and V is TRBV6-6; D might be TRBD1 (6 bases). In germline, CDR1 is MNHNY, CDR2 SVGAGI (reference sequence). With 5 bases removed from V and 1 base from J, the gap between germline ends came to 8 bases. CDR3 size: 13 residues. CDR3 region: CASSKQGQETQYF. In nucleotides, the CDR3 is TGTGCCAGCAGTAAACAGGGCCAAGAGACCCAGTACTTC.

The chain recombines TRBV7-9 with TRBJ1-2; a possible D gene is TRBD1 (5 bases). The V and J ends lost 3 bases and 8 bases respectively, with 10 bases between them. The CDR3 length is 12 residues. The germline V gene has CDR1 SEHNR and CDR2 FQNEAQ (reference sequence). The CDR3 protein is CASSFLREGYTF. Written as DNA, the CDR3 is TGTGCCAGCAGCTTCCTCAGGGAGGGCTACACCTTC.

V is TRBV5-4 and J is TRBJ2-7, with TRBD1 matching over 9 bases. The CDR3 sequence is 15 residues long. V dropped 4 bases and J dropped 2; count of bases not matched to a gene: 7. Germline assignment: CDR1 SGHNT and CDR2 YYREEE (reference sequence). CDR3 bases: TGTGCCAGCAGCACGCGGACAGGGGAGCCCTACGAGCAGTACTTC. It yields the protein CASSTRTGEPYEQYF.

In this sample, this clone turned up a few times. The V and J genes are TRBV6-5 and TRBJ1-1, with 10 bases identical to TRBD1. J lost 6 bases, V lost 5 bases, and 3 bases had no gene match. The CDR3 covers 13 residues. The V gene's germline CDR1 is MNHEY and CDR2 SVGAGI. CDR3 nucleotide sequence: TGTGCCAGCAGTCGACAGGGGGCGCCTGAAGCTTTCTTT. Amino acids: CASSRQGAPEAFF.

The CDR3 spells CASSRGLGGLRNTGELFF. The CDR3 coding sequence is TGTGCCAGCAGCCGGGGTCTCGGGGGGCTCCGAAACACCGGGGAGCTGTTTTTT. The chain combines TRBV11-2 with TRBJ2-2, with a tentative D call TRBD2 (7 bases). The germline V gene has CDR1 SGHAT and CDR2 FQNNGV. V was shortened by 5 bases and J by 2 bases, with 21 bases between the two germline ends. CDR3 length equals 18 residues.

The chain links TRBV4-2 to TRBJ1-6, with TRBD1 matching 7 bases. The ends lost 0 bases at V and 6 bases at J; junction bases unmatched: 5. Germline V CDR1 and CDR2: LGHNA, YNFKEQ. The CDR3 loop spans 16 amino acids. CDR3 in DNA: TGTGCCAGCAGCCAAGAAGGCGGGACAGCTAATTCACCCCTCCACTTT. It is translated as CASSQEGGTANSPLHF.

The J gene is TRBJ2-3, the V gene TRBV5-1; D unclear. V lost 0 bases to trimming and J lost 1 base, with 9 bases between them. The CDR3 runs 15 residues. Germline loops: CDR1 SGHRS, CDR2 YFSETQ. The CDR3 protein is CASSLGPAGTDTQYF. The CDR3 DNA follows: TGCGCCAGCAGCTTGGGCCCTGCTGGCACAGATACGCAGTATTTT.

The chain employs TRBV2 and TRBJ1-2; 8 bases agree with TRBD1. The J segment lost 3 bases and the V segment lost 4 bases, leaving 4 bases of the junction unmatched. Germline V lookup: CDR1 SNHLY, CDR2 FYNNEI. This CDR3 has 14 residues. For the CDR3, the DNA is TGTGCCAGCAGTGTGGGACAGGCTGACTATGGCTACACCTTC. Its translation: CASSVGQADYGYTF.

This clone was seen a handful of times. Written as DNA, the CDR3 is TGTGCCAGCAGTTCCCCATTTTCAGATACGCAGTATTTT. It codes for CASSSPFSDTQYF. The V and J genes are TRBV27 and TRBJ2-3; D unclear. The V end lost 4 bases, the J end lost 4 bases, and 9 bases lay between the germline ends. This CDR3 has 13 amino acids. CDR1 and CDR2 (germline): MNHEY, SMNVEV (reference sequence).

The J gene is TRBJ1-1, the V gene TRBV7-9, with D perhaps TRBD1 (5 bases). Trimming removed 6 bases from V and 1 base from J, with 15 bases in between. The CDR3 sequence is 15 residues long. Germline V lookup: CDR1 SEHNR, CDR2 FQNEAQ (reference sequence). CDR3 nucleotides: TGTGCCAGCAGTCCTCCAACAGGACCGAACACTGAAGCTTTCTTT. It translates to CASSPPTGPNTEAFF.

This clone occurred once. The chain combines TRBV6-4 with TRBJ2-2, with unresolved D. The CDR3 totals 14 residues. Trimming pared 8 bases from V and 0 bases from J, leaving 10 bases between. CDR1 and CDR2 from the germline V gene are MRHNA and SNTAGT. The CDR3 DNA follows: TGTGCCAGCGGGCGACAATCGAACACCGGGGAGCTGTTTTTT. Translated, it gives CASGRQSNTGELFF.

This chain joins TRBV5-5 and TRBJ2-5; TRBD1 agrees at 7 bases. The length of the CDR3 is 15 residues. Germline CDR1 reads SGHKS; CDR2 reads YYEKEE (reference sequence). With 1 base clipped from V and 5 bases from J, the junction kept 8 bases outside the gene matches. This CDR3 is CASSLKLTGQETQYF. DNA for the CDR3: TGTGCCAGCAGCTTGAAATTGACAGGGCAGGAGACCCAGTACTTC.

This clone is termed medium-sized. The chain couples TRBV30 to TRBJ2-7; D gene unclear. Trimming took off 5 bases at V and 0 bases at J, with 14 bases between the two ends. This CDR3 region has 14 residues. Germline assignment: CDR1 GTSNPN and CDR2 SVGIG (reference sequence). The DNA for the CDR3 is TGTGCCTGGGACACAATCCATAACTCCTACGAGCAGTACTTC. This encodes CAWDTIHNSYEQYF.

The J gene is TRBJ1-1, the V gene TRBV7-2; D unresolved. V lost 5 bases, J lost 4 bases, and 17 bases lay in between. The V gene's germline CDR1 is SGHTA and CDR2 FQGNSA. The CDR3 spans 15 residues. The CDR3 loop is CASSLLIGSATEAFF. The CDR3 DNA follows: TGTGCCAGCAGCCTCCTGATTGGATCGGCCACTGAAGCTTTCTTT.

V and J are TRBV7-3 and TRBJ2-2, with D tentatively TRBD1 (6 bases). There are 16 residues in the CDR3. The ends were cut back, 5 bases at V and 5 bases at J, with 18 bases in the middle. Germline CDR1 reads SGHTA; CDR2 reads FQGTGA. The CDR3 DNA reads TGTGCCAGCAGCCCAATCGTACAGGGTGGGACCGGGGAGCTGTTTTTT. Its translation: CASSPIVQGGTGELFF. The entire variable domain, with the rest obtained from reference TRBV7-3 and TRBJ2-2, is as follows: GAGVSQTPSNKVTEKGKYVELRCDPISGHTALYWYRQSLGQGPEFLIYFQGTGAADDSGLPNDRFFAVRPEGSVSTLKIQRTERGDSAVYLCASSPIVQGGTGELFFGEGSRLTVL.

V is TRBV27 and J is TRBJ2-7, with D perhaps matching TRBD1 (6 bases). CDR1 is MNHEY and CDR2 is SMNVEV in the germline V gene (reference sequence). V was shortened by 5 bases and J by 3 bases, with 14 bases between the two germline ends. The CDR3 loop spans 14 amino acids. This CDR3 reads CASSVDRNSYEQYF. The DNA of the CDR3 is TGTGCCAGCAGTGTAGACAGGAATAGCTACGAGCAGTACTTC.

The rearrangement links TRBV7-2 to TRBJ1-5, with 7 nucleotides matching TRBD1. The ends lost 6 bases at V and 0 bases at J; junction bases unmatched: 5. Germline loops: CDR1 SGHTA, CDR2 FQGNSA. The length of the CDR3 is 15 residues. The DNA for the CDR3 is TGTGCCAGCAGACCCCAGGGGGGTAGCAATCAGCCCCAGCATTTT. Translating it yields CASRPQGGSNQPQHF.

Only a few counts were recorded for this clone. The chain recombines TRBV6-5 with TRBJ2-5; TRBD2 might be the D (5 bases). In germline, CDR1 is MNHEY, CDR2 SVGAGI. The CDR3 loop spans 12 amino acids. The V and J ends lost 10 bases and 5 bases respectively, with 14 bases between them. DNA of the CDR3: TGTGCCATTGGACGGGGAGTGGAGACCCAGTACTTC. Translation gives CAIGRGVETQYF.

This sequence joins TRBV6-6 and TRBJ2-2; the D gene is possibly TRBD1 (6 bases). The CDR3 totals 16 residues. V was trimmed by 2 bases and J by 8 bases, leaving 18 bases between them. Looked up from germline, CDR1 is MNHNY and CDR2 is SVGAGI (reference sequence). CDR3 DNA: TGTGCCAGCAGTTACGGGGGCAGGGTAAAATTTGGGGAGCTGTTTTTT. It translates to CASSYGGRVKFGELFF.

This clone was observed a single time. The CDR3 region has the DNA TGTGCCAGCAGCTTAAACCCAAAGTGGACCTCTGGGGCCAACGTCCTGACTTTC. Translating gives CASSLNPKWTSGANVLTF. The chain uses TRBV11-2 and TRBJ2-6; D remains ambiguous. V was cut by 2 bases and J by 0 bases, with 14 bases left in between. The CDR3 has 18 amino acids. Germline lookup yields CDR1 SGHAT and CDR2 FQNNGV.

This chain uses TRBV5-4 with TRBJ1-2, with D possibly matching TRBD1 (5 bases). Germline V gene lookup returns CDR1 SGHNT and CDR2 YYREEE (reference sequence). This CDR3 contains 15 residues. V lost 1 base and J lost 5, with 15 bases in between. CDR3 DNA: TGTGCCAGCAGCTTGAGGGGCACCCAAGGATATGGCTACACCTTC. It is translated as CASSLRGTQGYGYTF.

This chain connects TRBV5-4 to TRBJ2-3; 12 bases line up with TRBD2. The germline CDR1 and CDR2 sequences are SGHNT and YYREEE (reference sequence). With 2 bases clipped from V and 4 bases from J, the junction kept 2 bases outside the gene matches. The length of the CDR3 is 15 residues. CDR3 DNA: TGTGCCAGCAGCTTTCGACTAGCGGGGGCAGATACGCAGTATTTT. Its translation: CASSFRLAGADTQYF.